The sequence of this T cell receptor (beta chain) was determined in a study of PD-1 blockade in classical Hodgkin lymphoma. Overall study results and limits: Reported findings placed baseline TCR diversity lower in newly diagnosed patients (compared with healthy donors). Possible causes of repertoire differences, disease activity or prior therapy, remain undefined.

Using immunoSEQ multiplex PCR, the repertoire was profiled, and TCRdb retains in-frame clones only, with some absent. The sample has about 28,000 clones; approximately 89% are singletons. The V gene end was trimmed by 8 bases and the J gene end by 0 bases; junction bases not matched to a gene: 9. There are 15 residues in the CDR3. In germline, CDR1 is SGHVS, CDR2 FQNEAQ. As for time point: newly diagnosed, previously untreated cHL patient sample. Comparators were PBMCs taken from newly diagnosed, untreated classical Hodgkin lymphoma. As regards this clone: Its antigen is undetermined.

Sequencing used peripheral blood mononuclear cells (PBMCs). This TCR was sampled from a human donor with classical Hodgkin lymphoma. J is TRBJ1-1 and V is TRBV7-8; 7 nucleotides match TRBD1. The CDR3 sequence is CASRRGANLNTEAFF. In DNA form, the CDR3 reads TGTGCCAGCCGCAGGGGGGCGAACCTGAACACTGAAGCTTTCTTT. Combining the CDR3 with reference TRBV7-8 and TRBJ1-1 gives the whole variable domain GAGVSQSPRYKVAKRGQDVALRCDPISGHVSLFWYQQALGQGPEFLTYFQNEAQLDKSGLPSDRFFAERPEGSVSTLKIQRTQQEDSAVYLCASRRGANLNTEAFFGQGTRLTVV.